The clone carrying this T cell receptor beta chain has only one observation. Antigen unknown. Blood CD4+ CD25-low CD127-high conventional T cells supplied the genomic DNA template. Assay used: immunoSEQ multiplex PCR; TCRdb lists only in-frame clones, some missing. The table records 25,000 to 30,000 clones, roughly 95% of them present only once. These data belong to a study of regulatory and conventional T cells in RAG deficiency. Looked up from germline, CDR1 is MDHEN and CDR2 is SYDVKM. V lost 6 bases and J lost 1; bases outside the gene matches: 11. The CDR3 covers 16 residues. Findings and caveats of the study: These Omenn syndrome Treg sorts may hold peripherally activated cells instead. Treg unique TCR beta sequences were approximately 100-fold fewer in Omenn syndrome and CID/AS patients than controls. Omenn patients showed >90% Treg-Tconv overlap and shorter CDR3 lengths.

Another study also made use of these data, one on regulatory T cells. That work states: The PCR used 52 TRBV and 13 TRBJ primers.

The TCR comes from a human donor in good health. The rearrangement uses TRBV28 and TRBJ1-2; TRBD1 matches 7 bases. Sequenced input: CD25- CD4+ T cells sorted from blood. CDR3 sequence reads: CASRLSPRGSNYGYTF. In nucleotides, the CDR3 is TGTGCCAGCAGACTAAGTCCCAGGGGGAGTAACTATGGCTACACCTTC.